The 8 T cell receptor beta chains presented below share a single source sample, sequenced in a study of blood T cell repertoires in COVID-19. The method was immunoSEQ multiplex PCR; TCRdb's version includes in-frame clones alone and lacks a portion of them. The data contain 240,000 or so clones, roughly 80% of them singletons. The sequenced sample consisted of peripheral blood. The receptors come from a woman younger than 35 with acute or convalescent COVID-19.

As to this clone: Different DNA sequences within this sample yield the same CDR3. The genes are TRBV5-1 and TRBJ2-2; TRBD2 might be the D (5 bases). Germline assignment: CDR1 SGHRS and CDR2 YFSETQ. The CDR3 contains 14 residues. Trimming stripped 4 bases from V and 1 base from J, with 8 bases between. The CDR3 nucleotides read TGCGCCAGCAGCCCCCGGGGGAACACCGGGGAGCTGTTTTTT. Protein sequence: CASSPRGNTGELFF.

This chain links TRBV30 with TRBJ2-5, with TRBD2 as a possible D gene (6 bases). Germline assignment: CDR1 GTSNPN and CDR2 SVGIG (reference sequence). V lost 2 bases to trimming and J lost 1 base, with 11 bases between them. The CDR3 contains 14 residues. The CDR3 sequence: CAWSPKRVQETQYF. CDR3 DNA sequence: TGTGCCTGGAGTCCGAAGCGGGTCCAAGAGACCCAGTACTTC.

The chain couples TRBV18 to TRBJ1-3; no clear D. There are 20 residues in the CDR3. Germline CDR1 KGHSH, CDR2 LQKENI. Trimming cost V 0 bases and J 0 bases, with 21 bases left between them. CDR3: CASSPPHTPVGGSSGNTIYF. CDR3 bases: TGTGCCAGCTCACCACCGCATACCCCGGTGGGAGGGAGCTCTGGAAACACCATATATTTT.

This clone was picked up a small number of times. The chain combines TRBV6-5 with TRBJ1-5; a weak D match, TRBD1 (5 bases). In germline, CDR1 is MNHEY, CDR2 SVGAGI. The CDR3 consists of 14 residues. The V and J ends lost 0 bases and 6 bases respectively, with 9 bases between them. The CDR3 DNA sequence: TGTGCCAGCAGTTACTCGACTCAGGGTCAGCCCCAGCATTTT. It encodes CASSYSTQGQPQHF.

The CDR3 here is CASSFNTGYEQYF. The CDR3 nucleotides are TGTGCCAGCAGCTTTAATACAGGATACGAGCAGTACTTC. J is TRBJ2-7 and V is TRBV5-8, with D perhaps matching TRBD1 (5 bases). The CDR3 extends over 13 amino acids. Germline assignment: CDR1 SGHTS and CDR2 YDEGEE. The ends were cut back, 2 bases at V and 4 bases at J, with 10 bases in the middle.

This clone was recorded once. The rearrangement links TRBV4-3 to TRBJ2-1; weak D call: TRBD2 (6 bases). Trimming removed 3 bases from V and 1 base from J, with 19 bases in between. Germline V gives CDR1 LGHNA, CDR2 YSLEER. The CDR3 covers 18 residues. The CDR3 region is CASSHPSWGVKSYNEQFF. In DNA form, the CDR3 reads TGCGCCAGCAGCCACCCGTCCTGGGGGGTTAAGTCCTACAATGAGCAGTTCTTC.

CDR3 protein: CAISESGFFHGYTF. The CDR3 DNA sequence: TGTGCCATCAGTGAGTCGGGCTTTTTCCATGGCTACACCTTC. V and J are TRBV10-3 and TRBJ1-2; D remains unclear. CDR3 length: 14 amino acids. Germline V gives CDR1 ENHRY, CDR2 SYGVKD. V lost 0 bases to trimming and J lost 6 bases, with 11 bases between them.

The chain recombines TRBV27 with TRBJ2-7, with TRBD2 as a possible D gene (6 bases). The V gene's germline CDR1 is MNHEY and CDR2 SMNVEV (reference sequence). Trimming left V 3 bases short and J 2 bases short, with 11 bases between. This CDR3 has 14 residues. The CDR3 sequence is CASSFSSGPYEQYF. CDR3 in DNA: TGTGCCAGCAGTTTCAGTAGCGGCCCCTACGAGCAGTACTTC.